This is a list of T cell receptor beta chains from one sample in a study of immune cell composition in non-small cell lung cancer. The protocol was immunoSEQ multiplex PCR, while the TCRdb copy is restricted to in-frame clones and leaves out a portion. The sample contains about 5,000 clones, around 80% of which appear only once. Sequenced sample: lung tumor tissue. The source is a human donor with non-small cell lung cancer. Each CDR3 is given with its conserved first and last residue. D genes are given only for firm matches.

J gene	V gene	D gene	CDR3 protein
TRBJ2-7	TRBV7-6	TRBD1	CASSLVATGGFYEQYF
TRBJ2-1	TRBV28	-	CASSSDTGSYEQFF
TRBJ2-7	TRBV4-1	TRBD1	CASSQEGTGASSYEQYF
TRBJ1-5	TRBV7-2	-	CASSLEGWGDQPQHF
TRBJ1-2	TRBV14	-	CASSRGQSLNYGYTF
TRBJ1-5	TRBV27	-	CASSWGVDQPQHF
TRBJ2-5	TRBV9	TRBD2	CASSVPRLAPTQYF
TRBJ2-5	TRBV15	-	CATSRYRTGGDETQYF
TRBJ1-1	TRBV7-9	-	CASSITDSYTEAFF
TRBJ1-6	TRBV2	TRBD1	CASSGDSSYNSPLHF
TRBJ1-2	TRBV7-2	-	CASSPAGLYGYTF
TRBJ2-1	TRBV7-8	TRBD1	CASSFTGQGTNEQFF
TRBJ2-3	TRBV28	-	CASSPLADYTDTQYF
TRBJ2-7	TRBV5-5	-	CASSLAGQWREQYF
TRBJ1-5	TRBV25-1	-	CASSEGGNKPQHF
TRBJ2-5	TRBV7-2	-	CASSSTGLEETQYF
TRBJ2-5	TRBV4-1	TRBD2	CASSPRGGTEETQYF